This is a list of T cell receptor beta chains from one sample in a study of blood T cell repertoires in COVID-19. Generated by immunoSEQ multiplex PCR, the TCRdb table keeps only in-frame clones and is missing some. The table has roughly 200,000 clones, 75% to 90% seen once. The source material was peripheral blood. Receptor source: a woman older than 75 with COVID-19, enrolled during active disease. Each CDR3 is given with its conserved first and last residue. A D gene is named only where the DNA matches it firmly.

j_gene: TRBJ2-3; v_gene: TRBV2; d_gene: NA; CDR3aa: CASRGLAPPTDTQYF
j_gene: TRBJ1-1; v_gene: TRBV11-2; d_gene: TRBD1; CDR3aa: CASSTSTGSFTEAFF
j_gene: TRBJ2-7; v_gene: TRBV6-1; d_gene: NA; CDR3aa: CASSERGRGRDEQYF
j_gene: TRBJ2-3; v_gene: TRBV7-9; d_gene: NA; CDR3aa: CASSPRAGPDTQYF
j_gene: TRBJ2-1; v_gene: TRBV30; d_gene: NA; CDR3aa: CAWSVSNNEQFF
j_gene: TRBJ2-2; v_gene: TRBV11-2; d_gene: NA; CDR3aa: CASSSGGRGATGELFF
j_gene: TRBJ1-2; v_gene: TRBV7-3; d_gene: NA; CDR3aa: CASSLPGGGQGSGYTF
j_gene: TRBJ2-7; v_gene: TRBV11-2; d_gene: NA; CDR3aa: CASSSRTGSYEQYF
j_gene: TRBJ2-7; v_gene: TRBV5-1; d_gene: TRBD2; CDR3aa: CASSLSPPGLAGTYEQYF
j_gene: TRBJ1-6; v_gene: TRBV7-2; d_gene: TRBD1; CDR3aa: CASSFRTGSGSPLHF
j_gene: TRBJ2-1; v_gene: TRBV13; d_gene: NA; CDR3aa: CASSLGTVYNEQFF
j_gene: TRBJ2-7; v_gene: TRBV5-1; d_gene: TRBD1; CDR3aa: CASTPGTGEGREQYF
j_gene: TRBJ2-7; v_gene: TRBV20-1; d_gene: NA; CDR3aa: CSAELTYEQYF
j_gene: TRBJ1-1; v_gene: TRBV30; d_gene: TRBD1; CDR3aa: CAWSVRDRWGAEAFF
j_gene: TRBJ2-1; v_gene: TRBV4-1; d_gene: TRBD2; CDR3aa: CASSQEGAGAYNEQFF
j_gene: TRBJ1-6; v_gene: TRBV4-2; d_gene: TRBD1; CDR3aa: CASSQDQQGSVVHSPLHF
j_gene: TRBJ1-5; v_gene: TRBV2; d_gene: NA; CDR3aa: CASARSSPQPQHF
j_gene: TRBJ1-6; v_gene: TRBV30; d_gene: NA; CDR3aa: CAYKQETYNSPLHF
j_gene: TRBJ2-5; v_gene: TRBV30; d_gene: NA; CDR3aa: CAWSVGAVVTQYF
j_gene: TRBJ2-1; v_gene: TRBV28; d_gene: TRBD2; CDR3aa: CASSPGLAGGNEQFF
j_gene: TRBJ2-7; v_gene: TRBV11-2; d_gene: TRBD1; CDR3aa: CASSATGVHEQYF
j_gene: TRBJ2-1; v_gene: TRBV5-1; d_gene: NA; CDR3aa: CASRTSTEQFF
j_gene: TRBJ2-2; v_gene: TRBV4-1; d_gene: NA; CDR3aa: CASSPQGTLTTGELFF
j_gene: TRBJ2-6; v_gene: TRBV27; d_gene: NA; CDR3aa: CASSLSRTWGANVLTF
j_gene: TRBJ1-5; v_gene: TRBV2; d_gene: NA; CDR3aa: CASSDETGNQPQHF
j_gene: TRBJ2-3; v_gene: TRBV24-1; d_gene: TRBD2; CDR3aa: CATGEGRERADTQYF
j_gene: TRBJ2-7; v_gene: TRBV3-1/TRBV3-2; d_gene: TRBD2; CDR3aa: CASSQDWVSGRSYEQYF
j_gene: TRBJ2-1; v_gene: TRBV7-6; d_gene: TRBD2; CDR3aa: CASSSPLAGRFNEQFF
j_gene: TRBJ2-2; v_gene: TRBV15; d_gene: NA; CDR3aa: CATSRDPRAKGGELFF
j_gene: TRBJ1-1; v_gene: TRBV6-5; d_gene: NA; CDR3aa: CASSYGNSEAFF
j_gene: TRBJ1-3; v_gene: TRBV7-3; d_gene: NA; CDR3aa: CASNPSGPPGNTIYF
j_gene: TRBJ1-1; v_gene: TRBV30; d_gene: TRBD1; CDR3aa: CAWSVSRGLRTEAFF
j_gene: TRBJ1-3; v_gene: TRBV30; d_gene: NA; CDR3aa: CAWSVVQLAGSGNTIYF
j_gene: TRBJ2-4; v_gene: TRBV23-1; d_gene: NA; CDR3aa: CASSQSDTAKNIQYF
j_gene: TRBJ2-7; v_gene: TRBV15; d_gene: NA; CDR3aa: CATSRGGTSYEQYF
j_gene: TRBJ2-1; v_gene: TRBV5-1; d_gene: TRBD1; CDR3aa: CASSLIPLTGTGGEQFF
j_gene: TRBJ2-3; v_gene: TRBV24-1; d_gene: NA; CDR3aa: CATSDVASWATQYF
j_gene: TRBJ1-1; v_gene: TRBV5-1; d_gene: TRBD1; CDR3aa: CASSAVPTGGSTEAFF
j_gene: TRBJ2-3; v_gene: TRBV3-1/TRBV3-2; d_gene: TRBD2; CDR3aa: CASSQWTSGGVDTQYF
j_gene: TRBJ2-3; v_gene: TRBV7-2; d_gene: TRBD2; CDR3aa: CASSLGAGGRDTQYF
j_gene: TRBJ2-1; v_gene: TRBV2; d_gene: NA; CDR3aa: CASREAAPYNEQFF
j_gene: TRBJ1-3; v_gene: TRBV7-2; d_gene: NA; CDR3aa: CASSLRGLSGNTIYF
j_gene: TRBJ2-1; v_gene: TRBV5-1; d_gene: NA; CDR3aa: CASSFAGAQGNEQFF
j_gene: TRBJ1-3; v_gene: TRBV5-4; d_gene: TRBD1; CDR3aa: CASSSGQGKKSSGNTIYF
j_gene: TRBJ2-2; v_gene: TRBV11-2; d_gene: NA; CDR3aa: CASSRTGTPNTGELFF
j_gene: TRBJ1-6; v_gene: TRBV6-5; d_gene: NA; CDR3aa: CASSSSGFADSPLHF
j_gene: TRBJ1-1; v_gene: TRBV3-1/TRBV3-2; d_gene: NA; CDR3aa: CASSRVGKMNTEAFF
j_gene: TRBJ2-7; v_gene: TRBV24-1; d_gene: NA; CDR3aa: CAPRIPYEQYF
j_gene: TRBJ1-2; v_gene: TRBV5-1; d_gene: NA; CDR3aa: CASSLDTGQVDYGYTF
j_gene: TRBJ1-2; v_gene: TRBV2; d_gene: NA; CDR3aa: CASTILSGYTF
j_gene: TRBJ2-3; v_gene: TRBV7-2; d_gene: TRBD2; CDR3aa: CASSLDVAGGTDTQYF
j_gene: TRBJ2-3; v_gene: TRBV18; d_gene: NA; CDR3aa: CASSPPGRSTDTQYF
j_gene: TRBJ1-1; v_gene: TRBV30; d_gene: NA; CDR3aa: CAWMVGGSSTEAFF
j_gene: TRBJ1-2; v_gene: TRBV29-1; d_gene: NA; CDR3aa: CSVDRQVRSSGYTF